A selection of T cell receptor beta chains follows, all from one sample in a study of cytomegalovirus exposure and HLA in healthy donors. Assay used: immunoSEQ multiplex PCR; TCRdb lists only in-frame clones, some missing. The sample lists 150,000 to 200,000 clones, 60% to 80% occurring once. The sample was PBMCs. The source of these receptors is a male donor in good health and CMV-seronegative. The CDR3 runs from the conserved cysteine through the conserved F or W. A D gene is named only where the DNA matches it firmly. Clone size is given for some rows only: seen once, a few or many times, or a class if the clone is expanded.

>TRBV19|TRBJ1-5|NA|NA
CASSIKGPGLTPQHF
TGTGCCAGTAGTATAAAAGGCCCGGGACTGACCCCCCAGCATTTT
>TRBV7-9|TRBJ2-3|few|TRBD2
CASSYGLAGGPRGADTQYF
TGTGCCAGCAGCTACGGACTAGCGGGAGGGCCCAGGGGGGCAGATACGCAGTATTTT
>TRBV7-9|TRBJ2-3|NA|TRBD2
CASSGTTSGGATDTQYF
TGTGCCAGCAGCGGGACGACTAGCGGGGGGGCCACAGATACGCAGTATTTT
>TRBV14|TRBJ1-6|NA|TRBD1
CASSQGWTGGNSPLHF
TGTGCCAGCAGCCAAGGATGGACAGGGGGTAATTCACCCCTCCACTTT
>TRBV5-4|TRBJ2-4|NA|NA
CASSSQGPRRDIQYF
TGTGCCAGCAGCTCTCAGGGGCCTCGGCGGGACATTCAGTACTTC
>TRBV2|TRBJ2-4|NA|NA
CASSKLAKNIQYF
TGTGCCAGCAGTAAACTAGCCAAAAACATTCAGTACTTC
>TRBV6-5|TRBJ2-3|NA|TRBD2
CASSRSGRAIDTQYF
TGTGCCAGCAGCCGCAGCGGGAGGGCTATAGATACGCAGTATTTT
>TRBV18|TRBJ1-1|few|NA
CASSTDMLAFF
TGTGCCAGCTCAACGGACATGTTAGCTTTCTTT
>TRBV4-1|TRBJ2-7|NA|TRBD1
CASSQDDRGPYEQYF
TGCGCCAGCAGCCAAGATGACAGGGGGCCCTACGAGCAGTACTTC
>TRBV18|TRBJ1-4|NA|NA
CASGIDLGGEKLFF
TGTGCCAGCGGAATAGACCTTGGCGGGGAAAAACTGTTTTTT
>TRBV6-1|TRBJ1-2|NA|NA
CASSEVRGTSNYGYTF
TGTGCCAGCAGTGAAGTCCGGGGAACTAGTAACTATGGCTACACCTTC
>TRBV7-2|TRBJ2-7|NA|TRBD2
CASSGDGGSAYEQYF
TGTGCCAGCAGCGGAGACGGCGGGAGCGCCTACGAGCAGTACTTC
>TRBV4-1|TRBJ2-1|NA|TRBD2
CASSQVAGTSGPSYNEQFF
TGCGCCAGCAGCCAAGTGGCCGGGACTAGCGGGCCTTCCTACAATGAGCAGTTCTTC
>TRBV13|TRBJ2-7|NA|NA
CASSPPGVGRGTYDQQYF
TGTGCCAGCAGCCCACCCGGGGTGGGCCGGGGGACCTACGATCAGCAGTACTTC
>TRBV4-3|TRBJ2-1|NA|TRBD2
CASSQDQASGWDEQFF
TGCGCCAGCAGCCAAGATCAGGCTAGCGGGTGGGATGAGCAGTTCTTC
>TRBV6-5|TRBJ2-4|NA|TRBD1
CAGSQGAIAKNIQYF
TGTGCCGGCAGCCAGGGGGCCATAGCCAAAAACATTCAGTACTTC
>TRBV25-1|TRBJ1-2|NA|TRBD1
CASLAWDRGSGYTF
TGTGCCAGCCTAGCTTGGGACAGGGGTAGTGGCTACACCTTC
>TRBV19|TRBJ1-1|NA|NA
CASRQGVTEAFF
TGTGCCAGCCGACAAGGGGTGACTGAAGCTTTCTTT
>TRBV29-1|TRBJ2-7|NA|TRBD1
CSVAGQGVGYEQYF
TGCAGCGTGGCCGGACAGGGGGTAGGCTACGAGCAGTACTTC
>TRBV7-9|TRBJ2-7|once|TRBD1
CASSSGTVFSYEQYF
TGTGCCAGCAGCTCTGGGACAGTTTTCTCCTACGAGCAGTACTTC
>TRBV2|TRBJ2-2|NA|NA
CASSVLVNTGELFF
TGTGCCAGCAGTGTCCTTGTGAACACCGGGGAGCTGTTTTTT
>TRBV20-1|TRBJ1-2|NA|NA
CSAPDNYGYTF
TGCAGTGCTCCAGATAACTATGGCTACACCTTC
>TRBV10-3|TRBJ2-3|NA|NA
CAISVSAFTDTQYF
TGTGCCATCAGTGTTAGCGCCTTCACAGATACGCAGTATTTT
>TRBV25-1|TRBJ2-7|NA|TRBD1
CASRGTGVREQYF
TGTGCCAGCCGAGGGACAGGTGTAAGAGAGCAGTACTTC
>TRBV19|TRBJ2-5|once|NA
CASSTRKGVRETQYF
TGTGCCAGTAGTACTCGTAAAGGGGTCCGTGAGACCCAGTACTTC
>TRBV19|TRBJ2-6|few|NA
CASSPPGVTGANVLTF
TGTGCCAGTAGTCCCCCCGGGGTAACTGGGGCCAACGTCCTGACTTTC
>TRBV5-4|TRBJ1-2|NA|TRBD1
CASRLTGGDGYTF
TGTGCCAGCAGATTGACAGGGGGCGACGGCTACACCTTC
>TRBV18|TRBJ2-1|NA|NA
CASSPGRTNNEQFF
TGTGCCAGCTCACCGGGGCGAACAAACAATGAGCAGTTCTTC
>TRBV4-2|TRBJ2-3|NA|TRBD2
CASSQGTTSGGPTDTQYF
TGTGCCAGCAGCCAAGGCACGACTAGCGGGGGGCCTACAGATACGCAGTATTTT
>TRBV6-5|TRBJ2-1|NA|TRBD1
CASSYTGQGGNEQFF
TGTGCCAGCAGTTATACGGGACAGGGTGGGAATGAGCAGTTCTTC
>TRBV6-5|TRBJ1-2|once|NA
CASSIGMGGYTF
TGTGCCAGCAGTATCGGGATGGGTGGCTACACCTTC
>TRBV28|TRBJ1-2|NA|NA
CASRTGSRLLYGYTF
TGTGCCAGCAGAACGGGATCCAGGCTTCTTTATGGCTACACCTTC
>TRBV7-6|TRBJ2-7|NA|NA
CASSLSPVGGSYEQYF
TGTGCCAGCAGCTTATCCCCGGTGGGCGGGTCCTACGAGCAGTACTTC
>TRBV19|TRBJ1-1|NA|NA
CASSIDRNAEAFF
TGTGCCAGTAGTATAGACAGGAATGCTGAAGCTTTCTTT
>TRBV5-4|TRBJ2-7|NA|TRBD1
CASGTGGSYEQYF
TGTGCCAGCGGTACAGGGGGATCCTACGAGCAGTACTTC
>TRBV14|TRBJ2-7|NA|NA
CASSQTERGSYEQYF
TGTGCCAGCAGCCAAACTGAAAGAGGGAGCTACGAGCAGTACTTC
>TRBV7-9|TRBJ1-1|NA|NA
CASSLGGRTEAFF
TGTGCCAGCAGCTTAGGGGGGCGGACTGAAGCTTTCTTT
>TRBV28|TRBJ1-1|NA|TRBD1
CASSGQGRTEAFF
TGTGCCAGCAGTGGACAGGGAAGGACTGAAGCTTTCTTT
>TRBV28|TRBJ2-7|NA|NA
CASSLSDWTYYEQYF
TGTGCCAGCAGTTTATCGGACTGGACGTACTACGAGCAGTACTTC
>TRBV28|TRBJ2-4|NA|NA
CASSIRLAKNIQYF
TGTGCCAGCAGCATTCGACTAGCCAAAAACATTCAGTACTTC
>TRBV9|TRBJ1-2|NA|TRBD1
CASSSRDRDGYTF
TGTGCCAGCAGCTCCCGGGACAGGGATGGCTACACCTTC